A selection of T cell receptor beta chains follows, all from one sample in a study of blood T cell repertoires in COVID-19. Clones were sequenced by immunoSEQ multiplex PCR, and TCRdb holds only the in-frame ones, with some missing. The table lists around 300,000 clones, under 90% of them singletons. The sequencing sample was made of PBMCs or T cells enriched from blood (not recorded which). Receptor source: an older woman who had recovered from COVID-19. The conserved cysteine and the conserved F or W are not part of the CDR3 here.

TRBV3-1/TRBV3-2,11,ASSREGTDTQY
TRBV5-1,13,ASSRGTGGVYEQY
TRBV28,10,ASSSSSSEQF
TRBV5-4,13,ASSSGVGGTDTQY
TRBV5-1,14,ASSLVGGVRYNEQF
TRBV19,11,ASSTGVWETQY
TRBV6-1,11,ASSDQMNTEAF
TRBV1,15,TSSQVTVYPRGRGYT
TRBV19,13,ASMNFRGSTGELF
TRBV4-1,14,ASSQGGSGGNSPLH
TRBV6-5,12,ASRQGQLTTEAF
TRBV6-4,13,ASSDRQGATDTQY
TRBV15,10,ATSASSGEQY
TRBV6-5,11,ASSPQGIGEAF
TRBV7-2,11,ASSLERTGEAF
TRBV12-3/TRBV12-4,10,ASVRLNTEAF
TRBV5-6,10,ASSLTGGAEF
TRBV10-2,12,ASSPGTASYEQY
TRBV7-9,12,ASSLPQVNNEQF
TRBV10-1,11,ASSGHQNSPLH
TRBV5-1,13,ASSLTGRGGYEQY
TRBV5-1,13,ASSPGSGANTEAF
TRBV5-6,12,ASSLGGGANTQY
TRBV5-8,15,ASSLWASGRAGETQY
TRBV6-1,15,ASSEAGEIIANYGYT
TRBV6-5,11,ASSLGDFYEQY
TRBV29-1,15,SVSTGTSGRWAYEQY
TRBV19,13,ASSPSQGGLSGYT
TRBV28,11,ASSFNRANVLT
TRBV10-3,16,AISESRGQGLRTDTQY
TRBV6-1,13,ASSENWPVDRAQH
TRBV9,13,ASSVGGLAQETQY
TRBV3-1/TRBV3-2,9,ASSYSYEQY
TRBV7-6,15,ASSPRGLAGGLETQY
TRBV3-1/TRBV3-2,12,ASSQDREGDEQY
TRBV9,12,ASSVGAGINEQF
TRBV30,14,AWSVGPSSYNSPLH
TRBV28,13,ASSPRPDRNTEAF
TRBV7-3,12,ASSLLPNYNEQF
TRBV6-6,11,ASSLPGNYEQY
TRBV18,18,ASSPPDSFPSGGQTDTQY
TRBV6-5,12,ASSYSEAHQPQH
TRBV9,10,ASSPGFETQY
TRBV5-1,13,ASSSSTGHLDTQY
TRBV27,14,ASSASTGEITDTQY
TRBV3-1/TRBV3-2,16,ASSQWLAIRPERDTQY
TRBV19,13,ASSILLRRGSGYT
TRBV6-5,13,ASKLDRGRIYEQY
TRBV7-9,10,ASSLVSNTQY
TRBV10-3,15,AISAGQGGTYNSPLH
TRBV6-5,11,ASSITSVETQY
TRBV7-9,15,ASSLAASGETYNEQF
TRBV19,10,ATRQGAAEAF
TRBV5-1,15,ASSFDRGSVSTDTQY
TRBV14,11,ASSQVLAGELF